This is a list of T cell receptor beta chains from one sample in a study of CD8 T cells in ankylosing spondylitis. TCRdb analysed the 5' RACE reads with MiXCR anew, one entry per CDR3 protein. The sample yields approximately 25,000 distinct CDR3 sequences, 2.5% to 3% seen once. The sequenced material came from blood, either unsorted or a sorted T cell fraction (not recorded which). The receptors here all came from a female donor with ankylosing spondylitis or in good health (not recorded which). Each CDR3 is given without its conserved first and last residue. Each record gives: V gene, J gene, clone size, CDR3 protein. For some rows the clone size is stated as once, few or many, or as a class when expanded; others skip it.

v_call: TRBV9
j_call: TRBJ2-1
clone_size: many
cdr3_aa: ASSVAVADYNEQF

v_call: TRBV9
j_call: TRBJ2-3
clone_size: many
cdr3_aa: ASSPTSGRSTDTQY

v_call: TRBV9
j_call: TRBJ2-7
clone_size: many
cdr3_aa: ASSVGTASYEQY

v_call: TRBV9
j_call: TRBJ1-6
clone_size: many
cdr3_aa: ASSVRAKDSPLH

v_call: TRBV9
j_call: TRBJ1-1
clone_size: -
cdr3_aa: ASSVAGRAVEAF

v_call: TRBV5-1
j_call: TRBJ2-7
clone_size: many
cdr3_aa: ASSLAPDSYEQY

v_call: TRBV9
j_call: TRBJ2-1
clone_size: many
cdr3_aa: ASSVGGSGGRNEQF

v_call: TRBV12-3/TRBV12-4
j_call: TRBJ2-2
clone_size: medium-sized
cdr3_aa: ASSPFNGASGELF

v_call: TRBV9
j_call: TRBJ2-3
clone_size: many
cdr3_aa: ASSRADGRSSDTQY

v_call: TRBV9
j_call: TRBJ2-1
clone_size: many
cdr3_aa: ASSVASGISYNEQF

v_call: TRBV9
j_call: TRBJ2-1
clone_size: many
cdr3_aa: ASSPPEGREGYNEQF

v_call: TRBV9
j_call: TRBJ2-1
clone_size: many
cdr3_aa: ASSVAPLAGAGNEQF

v_call: TRBV9
j_call: TRBJ2-5
clone_size: many
cdr3_aa: ASSVAGGPQETQY

v_call: TRBV9
j_call: TRBJ2-5
clone_size: medium-sized
cdr3_aa: ASSVGSRGGWETQY

v_call: TRBV21-1
j_call: TRBJ1-6
clone_size: many
cdr3_aa: ASSTGTGVPLH

v_call: TRBV9
j_call: TRBJ1-1
clone_size: many
cdr3_aa: ASGGGRLNTEAF

v_call: TRBV9
j_call: TRBJ1-2
clone_size: many
cdr3_aa: ASTPEVPDAYT

v_call: TRBV9
j_call: TRBJ2-1
clone_size: many
cdr3_aa: ASSVPDHRGLRYNEQF